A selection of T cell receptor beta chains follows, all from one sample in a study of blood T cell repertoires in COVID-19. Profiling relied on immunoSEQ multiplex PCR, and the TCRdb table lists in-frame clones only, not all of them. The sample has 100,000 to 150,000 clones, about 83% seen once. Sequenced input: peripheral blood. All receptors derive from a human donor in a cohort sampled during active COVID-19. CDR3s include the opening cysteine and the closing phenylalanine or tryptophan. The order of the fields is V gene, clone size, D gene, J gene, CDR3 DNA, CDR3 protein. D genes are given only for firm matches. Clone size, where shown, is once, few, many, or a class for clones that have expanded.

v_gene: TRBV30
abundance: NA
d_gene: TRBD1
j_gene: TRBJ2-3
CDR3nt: TGTGCCTGGAGTGGGACAGGGGTAGATACGCAGTATTTT
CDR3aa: CAWSGTGVDTQYF

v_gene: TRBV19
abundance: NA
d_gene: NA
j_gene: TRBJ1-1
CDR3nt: TGTGCCAGTCTATATCCAGGGGCCACTGAAGCTTTCTTT
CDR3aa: CASLYPGATEAFF

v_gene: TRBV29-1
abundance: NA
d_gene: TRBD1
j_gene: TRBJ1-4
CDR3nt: TGCAGCGCCCGGACAGGGGGCGGGATCGGAGAAAAACTGTTTTTT
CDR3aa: CSARTGGGIGEKLFF

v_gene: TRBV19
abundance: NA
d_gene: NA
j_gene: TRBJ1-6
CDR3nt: TGTGCCAGTAGTATAAAACAGGCTATTTCACCCCTCCACTTT
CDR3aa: CASSIKQAISPLHF

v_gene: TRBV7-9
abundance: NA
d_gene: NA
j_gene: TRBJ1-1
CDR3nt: TGTGCCAGCAGCTTCGAGTACACTGAAGCTTTCTTT
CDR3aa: CASSFEYTEAFF

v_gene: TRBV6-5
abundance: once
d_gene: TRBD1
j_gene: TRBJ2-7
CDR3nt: TGTGCCAGTTCTCGGCAGGGGGCGCGTGAGCAGTACTTC
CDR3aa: CASSRQGAREQYF

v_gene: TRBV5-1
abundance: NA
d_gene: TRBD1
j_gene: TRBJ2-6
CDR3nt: TGCGCCAGCTCCCTAAGACAGGGAGTATTCTCTGGGGCCAACGTCCTGACTTTC
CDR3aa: CASSLRQGVFSGANVLTF

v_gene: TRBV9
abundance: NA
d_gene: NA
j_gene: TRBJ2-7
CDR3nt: TGTGCCAGCAGCGTAAAGGGCGGGGAACACTACGAGCAGTACTTC
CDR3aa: CASSVKGGEHYEQYF

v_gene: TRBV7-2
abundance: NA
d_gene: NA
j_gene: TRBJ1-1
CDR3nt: TGTGCCAGCAGCTTGCAGGGATACACTGAAGCTTTCTTT
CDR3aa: CASSLQGYTEAFF

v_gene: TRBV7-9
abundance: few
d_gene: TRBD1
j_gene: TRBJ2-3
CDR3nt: TGTGCCAGCAGCATACAGGGGGTCACAGATACGCAGTATTTT
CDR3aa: CASSIQGVTDTQYF

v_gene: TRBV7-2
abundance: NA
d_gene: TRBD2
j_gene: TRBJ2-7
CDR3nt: TGTGCCAGCAGCATAGGGACTAGCGGGAGGGCCTACGAGCAGTACTTC
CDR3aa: CASSIGTSGRAYEQYF

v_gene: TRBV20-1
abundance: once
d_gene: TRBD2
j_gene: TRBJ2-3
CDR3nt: TGCAGTGCTAGTTCACCTGGGACTAGCGGGATGACAGATACGCAGTATTTT
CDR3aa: CSASSPGTSGMTDTQYF

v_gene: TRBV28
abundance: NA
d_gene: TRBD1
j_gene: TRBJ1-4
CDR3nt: TGTGCCAGCAGTTTAAGGAGTTACAGGGGGCGAAGTGGAACTAATGAAAAACTGTTTTTT
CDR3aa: CASSLRSYRGRSGTNEKLFF

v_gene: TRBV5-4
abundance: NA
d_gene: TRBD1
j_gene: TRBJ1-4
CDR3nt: TGTGCCAGCAGCTTGGCAACAGGGGCAGGTAATGAAAAACTGTTTTTT
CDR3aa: CASSLATGAGNEKLFF

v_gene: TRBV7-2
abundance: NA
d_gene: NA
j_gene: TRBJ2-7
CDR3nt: TGTGCCAGCAGCTTATCCCCTACCCGAAAAAGCGAGCAGTACTTC
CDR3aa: CASSLSPTRKSEQYF

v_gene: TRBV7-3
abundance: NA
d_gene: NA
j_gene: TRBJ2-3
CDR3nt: TGTGCCAGCAGCTTAGGGCAGAGCACAGATACGCAGTATTTT
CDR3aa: CASSLGQSTDTQYF

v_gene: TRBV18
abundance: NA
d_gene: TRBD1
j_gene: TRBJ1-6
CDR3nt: TGTGCCAGCTCACCAGGGACAGATTCACCCCTCCACTTT
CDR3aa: CASSPGTDSPLHF

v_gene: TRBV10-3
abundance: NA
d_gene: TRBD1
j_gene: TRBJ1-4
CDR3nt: TGTGCCATCAGTGGGACAGGGGACGAAAAACTGTTTTTT
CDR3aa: CAISGTGDEKLFF

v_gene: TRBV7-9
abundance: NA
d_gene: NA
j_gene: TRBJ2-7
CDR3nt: TGTGCCAGCACTATAACGAGCTACGAGCAGTACTTC
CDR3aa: CASTITSYEQYF

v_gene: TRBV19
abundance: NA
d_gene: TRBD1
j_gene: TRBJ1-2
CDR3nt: TGTGCCAGTAGGACAGGGGGCTATGGCTACACCTTC
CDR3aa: CASRTGGYGYTF

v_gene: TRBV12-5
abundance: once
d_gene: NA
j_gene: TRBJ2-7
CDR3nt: TGTGCTAGTGGTCCCATAGTGTCCGACGAGCAGTACTTC
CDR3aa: CASGPIVSDEQYF

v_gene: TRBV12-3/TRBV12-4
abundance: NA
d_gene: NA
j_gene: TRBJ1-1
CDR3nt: TGTGCCAGCAGTTGGGAGAAGAACACTGAAGCTTTCTTT
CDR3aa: CASSWEKNTEAFF

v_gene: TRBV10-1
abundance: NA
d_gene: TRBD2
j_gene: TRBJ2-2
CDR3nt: TGCGCCAGCGCGGGGGGCCCCGGGGAGCTGTTTTTT
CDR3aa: CASAGGPGELFF

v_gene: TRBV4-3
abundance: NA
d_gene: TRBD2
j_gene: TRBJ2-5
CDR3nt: TGCGCCAGCAGCCAAGTTTTTGGGACTAGCGGTCGACAAGAGACCCAGTACTTC
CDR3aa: CASSQVFGTSGRQETQYF

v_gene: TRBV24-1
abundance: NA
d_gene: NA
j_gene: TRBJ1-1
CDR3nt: TGTGCCACCAGTGCGCAGGGTGGCACTGAAGCTTTCTTT
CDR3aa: CATSAQGGTEAFF

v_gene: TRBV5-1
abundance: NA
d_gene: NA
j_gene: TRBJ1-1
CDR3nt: TGCGCCAGCAATCACGGGGAGGGACGTGAAGCTTTCTTT
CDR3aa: CASNHGEGREAFF

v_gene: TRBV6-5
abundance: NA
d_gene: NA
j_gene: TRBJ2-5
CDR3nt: TGTGCCAGCAGGCCCGGTTGGGGGGTAGGGGAGACCCAGTACTTC
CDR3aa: CASRPGWGVGETQYF

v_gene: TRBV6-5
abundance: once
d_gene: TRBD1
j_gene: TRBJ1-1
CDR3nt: TGTGCCAGCCAATCCAGGGGGCCGAACACTGAAGCTTTCTTT
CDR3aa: CASQSRGPNTEAFF

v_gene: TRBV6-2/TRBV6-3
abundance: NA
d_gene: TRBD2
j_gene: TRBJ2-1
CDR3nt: TGTGCCAGCAGTTTTAGCGGGAGAGACGACAATGAGCAGTTCTTC
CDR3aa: CASSFSGRDDNEQFF

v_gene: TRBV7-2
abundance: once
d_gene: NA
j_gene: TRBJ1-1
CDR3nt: TGTGCCAGCAGCTTAACAGGGAGTCGGGGGAACACTGAAGCTTTCTTT
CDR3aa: CASSLTGSRGNTEAFF

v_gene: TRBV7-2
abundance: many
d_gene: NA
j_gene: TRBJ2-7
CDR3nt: TGTGCCAGCAGCTCGGACAGCTTATACGAGCAGTACTTC
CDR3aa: CASSSDSLYEQYF

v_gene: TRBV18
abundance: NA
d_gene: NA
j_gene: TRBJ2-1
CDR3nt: TGTGCCAGCTCACCAGGTGGGACACTCTACAATGAGCAGTTCTTC
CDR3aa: CASSPGGTLYNEQFF

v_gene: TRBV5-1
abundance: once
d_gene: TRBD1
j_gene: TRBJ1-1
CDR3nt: TGCGCCAGCAGCTTGAGGGACAGGGACTCTGAAGCTTTCTTT
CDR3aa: CASSLRDRDSEAFF

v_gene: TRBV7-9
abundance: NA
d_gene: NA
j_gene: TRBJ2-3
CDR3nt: TGTGCCAGCAGCTTAGTCCGGGGGAGCACAGATACGCAGTATTTT
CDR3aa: CASSLVRGSTDTQYF

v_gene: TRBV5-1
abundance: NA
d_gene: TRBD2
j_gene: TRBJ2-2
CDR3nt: TGCGCCAGCAGCTCTAGCGGGAGGGAAAGCGGGGAGCTGTTTTTT
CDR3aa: CASSSSGRESGELFF

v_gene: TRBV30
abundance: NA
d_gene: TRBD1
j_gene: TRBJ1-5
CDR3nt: TGTGCCTGGAGCGGGGGACAGGGCCATCAGCCCCAGCATTTT
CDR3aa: CAWSGGQGHQPQHF

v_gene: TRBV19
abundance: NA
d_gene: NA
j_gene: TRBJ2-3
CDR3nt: TGTGCCAGTAGCCCATTACAGGGGGGGGGCACAGATACGCAGTATTTT
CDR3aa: CASSPLQGGGTDTQYF

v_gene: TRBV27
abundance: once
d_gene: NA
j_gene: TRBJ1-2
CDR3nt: TGTGCCAGCAGTTCTAGTAACTATGGCTACACCTTC
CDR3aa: CASSSSNYGYTF